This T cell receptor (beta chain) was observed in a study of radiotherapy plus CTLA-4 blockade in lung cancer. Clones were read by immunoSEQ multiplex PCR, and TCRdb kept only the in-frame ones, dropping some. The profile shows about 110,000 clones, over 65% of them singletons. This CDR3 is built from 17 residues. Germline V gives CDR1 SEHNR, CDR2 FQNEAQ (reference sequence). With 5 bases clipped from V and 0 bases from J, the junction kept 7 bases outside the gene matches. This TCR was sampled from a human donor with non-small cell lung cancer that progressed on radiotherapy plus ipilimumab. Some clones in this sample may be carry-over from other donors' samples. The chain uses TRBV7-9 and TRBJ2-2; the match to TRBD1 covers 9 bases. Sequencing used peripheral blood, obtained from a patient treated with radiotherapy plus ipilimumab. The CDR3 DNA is TGTGCCAGCAGCCTCGCACAGGGGGCGGCGAACACCGGGGAGCTGTTTTTT. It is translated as CASSLAQGAANTGELFF.